This record concerns one TCR beta chain sequence. This sample was taken from a study of blood T cell repertoires in COVID-19. V was clipped by 6 bases and J by 4 bases; unmatched bases: 9. The length of the CDR3 is 15 residues. The germline V gene encodes CDR1 SNHLY and CDR2 FYNNEI. Clones were sequenced by immunoSEQ multiplex PCR, and TCRdb holds only the in-frame ones, with some missing. The repertoire holds 470,000 or so clones, with roughly 88% as singletons. This chain connects TRBV2 to TRBJ2-1, with TRBD1 matching over 7 bases. The source of this sequence is a human donor in a cohort sampled during active COVID-19. Sequenced: peripheral blood. The CDR3 nucleotides read TGTGCCAGCAGCCCCCGGGACAGCAAATACAATGAGCAGTTCTTC. Its translation: CASSPRDSKYNEQFF.